One sample yielded the 27 T cell receptor beta chains listed below, sequenced in a study of early T cells in non-severe SARS-CoV-2 infection. TCRdb reprocessed the 5' RACE reads with MiXCR, giving one entry per CDR3 protein. This table has about 44,000 distinct CDR3 sequences, over 9% appearing once. The specimen was whole blood. The receptors were sampled from an adult who was a healthcare worker with PCR-confirmed SARS-CoV-2 infection or an uninfected control (not recorded which).

The table lists this clonotype with many counts. The gene calls are TRBV11-2 and TRBJ2-7; D remains ambiguous. V was trimmed by 0 bases and J by 0 bases, leaving 6 bases between them. The germline CDR1 and CDR2 sequences are SGHAT and FQNNGV. This CDR3 comprises 14 residues. CDR3 bases: TGTGCCAGCAGCTTAGAACATAACTCCTACGAGCAGTACTTC. It translates to CASSLEHNSYEQYF.

The gene calls are TRBV6-6 and TRBJ2-7; perhaps D is TRBD1 or TRBD2 (5 bases each). The CDR3 runs to 12 residues. Germline CDR1 MNHNY, CDR2 SVGAGI (reference sequence). Trimming took 4 bases from V and 5 from J, leaving 9 bases between them. In DNA form, the CDR3 reads TGTGCCAGCAGTTCCCTGGGGGACGAGCAGTACTTC. Amino acid sequence: CASSSLGDEQYF.

This clonotype was counted at least ten times. This chain uses TRBV3-1 with TRBJ1-1; D gene ambiguous. V gave up 0 bases and J gave up 8 bases, with 10 bases separating them. Germline lookup yields CDR1 LGHDT and CDR2 YNNKEL (reference sequence). There are 13 residues in the CDR3. The CDR3 DNA reads TGTGCCAGCAGCCAAGATCCCGGTGGGGAAGCTTTCTTT. Amino acids: CASSQDPGGEAFF.

This clonotype has just a few counts. The chain couples TRBV18 to TRBJ1-2; TRBD1 matches 8 bases. The germline V gene has CDR1 KGHSH and CDR2 LQKENI. With 4 bases clipped from V and 4 bases from J, the junction kept 5 bases outside the gene matches. CDR3 size: 14 residues. The CDR3 here is CASSRSGTGYGYTF. In DNA form, the CDR3 reads TGTGCCAGCTCACGCTCCGGGACAGGCTATGGCTACACCTTC. Together with reference TRBV18 and TRBJ1-2, the CDR3 gives the full variable domain: NAGVMQNPRHLVRRRGQEARLRCSPMKGHSHVYWYRQLPEEGLKFMVYLQKENIIDESGMPKERFSAEFPKEGPSILRIQQVVRGDSAAYFCASSRSGTGYGYTFGSGTRLTVV.

As to this clonotype: This sequence may be a read error, since a much larger clone differs from it by one base. Because the CDR3 is missing its conserved closing phenylalanine or tryptophan, this is likely a read error. The rearrangement links TRBV6-2 or TRBV6-3 to TRBJ2-1; D is uncertain. CDR1 and CDR2 from the germline V gene are MNHEY and SVGEGT. This CDR3 region has 13 residues. Trimming removed 8 bases from V and 2 bases from J, with 10 bases in between. The CDR3 nucleotides are TGTGCCAGCTGCTCTGCACCCTACAATGAGCAGTTCCTC. Amino acids: CASCSAPYNEQFL.

The CDR3 coding sequence is TGTGCCAGCAGTTCCTATGCGGGAGAGGTATCCCGAGGTCGGTTCTTC. It yields the protein CASSSYAGEVSRGRFF. V usage is TRBV12-3 or TRBV12-4 and J usage is TRBJ2-1; 7 bases are a match to TRBD2. The CDR3 sequence is 16 residues long. The V segment lost 4 bases and the J segment 15 bases; nucleotides outside the gene matches: 21.

This clonotype was counted between two and nine times. The genes are TRBV14 and TRBJ2-1; no reliable D call. With 4 bases removed from V and 2 bases from J, the gap between germline ends came to 12 bases. CDR1 SGHDN and CDR2 FVKESK come from the germline V gene. This CDR3 contains 15 residues. Here the CDR3 reads CASSRLSDAYNEQFF. For the CDR3, the DNA is TGTGCCAGCAGCCGCCTGTCGGACGCCTACAATGAGCAGTTCTTC.

CDR3 nucleotide sequence: TGTGCCAGCAGCTCGATGCCTGATGGCACAGATACGCAGTATTTT. Its translation: CASSSMPDGTDTQYF. This chain uses TRBV7-9 with TRBJ2-3, with D unclear. Germline V gene lookup returns CDR1 SEHNR and CDR2 FQNEAQ (reference sequence). The CDR3 totals 15 residues. Trimming removed 4 bases at V and 1 base at J, with 12 bases between.

This chain joins TRBV6-2 or TRBV6-3 and TRBJ2-7; unclear D gene. The V and J ends lost 0 bases and 4 bases respectively, with 7 bases between them. Germline CDR1 is MNHEY and CDR2 is SVGEGT. This CDR3 region has 13 residues. CDR3 DNA: TGTGCCAGCAGTTACTCGGACGGGTACGAGCAGTACTTC. Its protein product is CASSYSDGYEQYF.

The gene calls are TRBV24-1 and TRBJ2-1; 12 nucleotides align to TRBD2. The CDR3 has 17 residues. The trim removed 2 bases at V and 4 bases at J, leaving 5 bases unmatched. In germline, CDR1 is KGHDR, CDR2 SFDVKD. The CDR3, as DNA: TGTGCCACCAGTGATTCTGCGGGACTAGCGGGTTACAATGAGCAGTTCTTC. Translating gives CATSDSAGLAGYNEQFF.

This clonotype was counted ten times or more. The chain is built from TRBV20-1 and TRBJ2-1, with 9 positions matching TRBD2. Trimming took 6 bases from V and 0 from J; bases not matched to a gene: 6. CDR1 is DFQATT and CDR2 is SNEGSKA in the germline V gene (reference sequence). CDR3 length equals 15 residues. CDR3 DNA: TGCAGTGCCAAGAGACTAGCGGACTCCTACAATGAGCAGTTCTTC. This encodes CSAKRLADSYNEQFF.

V is TRBV28 and J is TRBJ1-1; the D gene is possibly TRBD1 (5 bases). The germline gives CDR1 MDHEN, CDR2 SYDVKM. V was shortened by 3 bases and J by 0 bases, with 11 bases between the two germline ends. The CDR3 totals 15 residues. The CDR3 sequence: CASSLSGTVNTEAFF. DNA of the CDR3: TGTGCCAGCAGTTTGAGCGGGACGGTGAACACTGAAGCTTTCTTT.

This clonotype appeared many times. V gene TRBV6-5 combines with J gene TRBJ1-1; D remains unclear. The CDR3 consists of 13 residues. Trimming cost V 0 bases and J 9 bases, with 11 bases left between them. Germline V gene lookup returns CDR1 MNHEY and CDR2 SVGAGI. The CDR3 loop reads CASSYSGQEKAFF. The CDR3 DNA sequence: TGTGCCAGCAGTTACTCTGGCCAGGAGAAAGCTTTCTTT.

This clonotype appeared a few times. The chain carries TRBV4-1 and TRBJ1-3; a possible D gene is TRBD1 (6 bases). CDR1 is MGHRA, CDR2 YSYEKL, per germline. Trimming took off 3 bases at V and 0 bases at J, with 12 bases between the two ends. This CDR3 region has 16 residues. CDR3 DNA: TGCGCCAGCAGCCAGGATAACAGGGCCTCTGGAAACACCATATATTTT. Translated, it gives CASSQDNRASGNTIYF.

There are many counts of this clonotype. This rearrangement joins TRBV6-2 or TRBV6-3 to TRBJ2-3; possibly TRBD1 for D (6 bases). Germline V gene data show CDR1 as MNHEY and CDR2 as SVGEGT. V was cut by 8 bases and J by 4 bases, with 19 bases left in between. This CDR3 has 15 amino acids. The DNA for the CDR3 is TGTGCCAGCTCTATGACAGGTGCGAGGGCAGATACGCAGTATTTT. It encodes CASSMTGARADTQYF.

This clonotype was counted at least ten times. The rearrangement links TRBV7-9 to TRBJ2-1; D ambiguous. V was shortened by 1 base and J by 6 bases, with 19 bases between the two germline ends. CDR1 and CDR2 from the germline V gene are SEHNR and FQNEAQ (reference sequence). The CDR3 is 17 amino acids. CDR3 sequence (DNA): TGTGCCAGCAGCTTAGGTTTAGGATCCGGGCGGAGCAATGAGCAGTTCTTC. Amino acids: CASSLGLGSGRSNEQFF.

The chain joins TRBV28 to TRBJ2-7, with D possibly being TRBD1 or TRBD2 (5 bases each). The CDR3 covers 15 residues. In germline, CDR1 is MDHEN, CDR2 SYDVKM. Trimming left V 6 bases short and J 5 bases short, with 20 bases between. CDR3 amino acids: CASSPVGRRIDEQYF. The DNA of the CDR3 is TGTGCCAGCAGCCCGGTGGGACGCAGAATCGACGAGCAGTACTTC.

V and J are TRBV21-1 and TRBJ2-5; the D segment call TRBD1 is taken from the table without a DNA check. TRBV21-1 is an annotated pseudogene. The CDR3 length is 18 residues. The CDR3 spells CASSNSCPGQRNPETQYF. CDR3 sequence (DNA): TGTGCCAGCAGCAATAGTTGTCCGGGACAGAGGAATCCGGAGACCCAGTACTTC.

This clonotype was seen ten or more times. V usage is TRBV6-5 and J usage is TRBJ2-1, with 12 nucleotides matching TRBD2. The CDR3 extends over 17 amino acids. In germline, CDR1 is MNHEY, CDR2 SVGAGI. V shed 5 bases, J shed 6 bases, and the junction held 11 bases outside the gene matches. In DNA, the CDR3 is TGTGCCAGCAGTCGTGCGAGCGGGGGACTAGCGGGCAATGAGCAGTTCTTC. Residues: CASSRASGGLAGNEQFF.

This clonotype came up many times. The chain couples TRBV5-1 to TRBJ2-6; the match to TRBD1 covers 7 bases. Germline values: CDR1 SGHRS, CDR2 YFSETQ. The CDR3 has 19 residues. The J segment lost 0 bases and the V segment lost 3 bases, leaving 12 bases of the junction unmatched. The CDR3 coding sequence is TGCGCCAGCAGCTGGACAAACAGGGGATTTAGCTCTGGGGCCAACGTCCTGACTTTC. Encoded protein: CASSWTNRGFSSGANVLTF.

This clonotype was seen many times. The chain has TRBV12-3 or TRBV12-4 and TRBJ2-1, with 7 bases that match TRBD1. Germline trimming cut 6 bases from V and 8 bases from J; bases unmatched to any gene: 4. CDR3 length: 12 amino acids. CDR3 sequence: CASSRGYDEQFF. The CDR3, as DNA: TGTGCCAGCAGCAGGGGGTATGATGAGCAGTTCTTC.

This clonotype has just a few counts. The J gene is TRBJ2-3, the V gene TRBV6-4, with 8 bases identical to TRBD2. V was clipped by 6 bases and J by 1 base; unmatched bases: 3. Germline V lookup: CDR1 MRHNA, CDR2 SNTAGT. There are 14 residues in the CDR3. The CDR3, as DNA: TGTGCCAGCAGACTAGCGGAGGGCACAGATACGCAGTATTTT. Amino acids: CASRLAEGTDTQYF.

This clonotype was seen once. The chain carries TRBV4-1 and TRBJ1-3; TRBD1 is a possible D gene (5 bases). The CDR3 length is 15 residues. V was clipped by 3 bases and J by 2 bases, with 11 bases between them. Germline-derived CDR1 and CDR2 are MGHRA and YSYEKL. The CDR3 DNA is TGCGCCAGCAGCCAGCAACTAGGGGCTGGAAACACCATATATTTT. Its translation is CASSQQLGAGNTIYF.

This clonotype was recorded many times. The chain employs TRBV20-1 and TRBJ2-3; D gene uncertain. Germline-derived CDR1 and CDR2 are DFQATT and SNEGSKA (reference sequence). Trimming left V 3 bases short and J 6 bases short, with 7 bases between. The CDR3 has 11 amino acids. CDR3 amino acids: CSASLVDTQYF. CDR3 DNA: TGCAGTGCTAGTCTAGTGGATACGCAGTATTTT.

This clonotype was recorded a few times. The J gene is TRBJ1-6, the V gene TRBV30; the D gene is possibly TRBD1 (6 bases). V was pared by 4 bases and J by 7 bases, with 14 bases between. Germline loops: CDR1 GTSNPN, CDR2 SVGIG (reference sequence). This CDR3 contains 14 residues. This CDR3 reads CAWNRQGYNSPLHF. CDR3 nucleotides: TGTGCCTGGAATCGCCAGGGGTACAATTCACCCCTCCACTTT.

This clonotype was seen repeatedly, ten times or more. V is TRBV12-3 or TRBV12-4 and J is TRBJ1-1; 7 bases align to TRBD1. The J segment lost 6 bases and the V segment lost 6 bases, leaving 7 bases of the junction unmatched. This CDR3 spans 13 amino acids. CDR3 bases: TGTGCCAGCAGGAAACAGGGGTCACCTGAAGCTTTCTTT. Protein sequence: CASRKQGSPEAFF.

This clonotype was picked up a small number of times. The chain has TRBV20-1 and TRBJ2-5; tentative D call: TRBD1 (6 bases). Germline CDR1 reads DFQATT; CDR2 reads SNEGSKA (reference sequence). CDR3 length equals 15 residues. Trimming shortened V by 0 bases and J by 2 bases, and 13 bases separated the two germline ends. CDR3 amino acids: CSARDGGHLQETQYF. CDR3 nucleotides: TGCAGTGCTAGAGATGGGGGACATCTTCAAGAGACCCAGTACTTC.